Listed here are 5 T cell receptor beta chains from one sample, sequenced in a study of T cell responses to AZD1222 COVID-19 vaccine. Measured with immunoSEQ multiplex PCR; TCRdb has only the in-frame clones, and not every one. The sample lists 50,000 or so clones, 80% occurring once. Specimen: peripheral blood, collected 28 days after the second AZD1222 dose. Receptors originate from an adult who received the AZD1222 COVID-19 vaccine.

The V gene is TRBV29-1, the J gene TRBJ1-2; D may be TRBD1 (5 bases). Deletions cut 6 bases from V and 1 base from J, with 9 bases between. Germline values: CDR1 SQVTM, CDR2 ANQGSEA. The CDR3 sequence is 12 residues long. The CDR3 protein is CSVGVNNYGYTF. The CDR3 DNA is TGCAGCGTGGGGGTCAATAACTATGGCTACACCTTC.

This rearrangement joins TRBV4-1 to TRBJ1-4; D possibly corresponds to TRBD1 (6 bases). The V and J ends lost 1 base and 8 bases respectively, with 11 bases between them. Germline lookup yields CDR1 MGHRA and CDR2 YSYEKL. There are 14 residues in the CDR3. This CDR3 is CASSQVQGREKLFF. CDR3 bases: TGCGCCAGCAGCCAAGTACAGGGAAGGGAAAAACTGTTTTTT.

A few counts support this clone. The rearrangement uses TRBV14 and TRBJ1-1, with D unclear. CDR1 is SGHDN and CDR2 is FVKESK in the germline V gene. V lost 1 base and J lost 1, with 16 bases in between. This CDR3 comprises 17 residues. The CDR3: CASSQGRTTRRNTEAFF. The CDR3 DNA sequence: TGTGCCAGCAGCCAAGGAAGGACGACACGACGGAACACTGAAGCTTTCTTT.

The chain combines TRBV11-2 with TRBJ2-7; D not certain. CDR3 length: 14 residues. Trimming pared 5 bases from V and 7 bases from J, leaving 18 bases between. Germline V gene sequence: CDR1 SGHAT, CDR2 FQNNGV. The chain's CDR3 is CASSPSGPSSEQYF. For the CDR3, the DNA is TGTGCCAGCAGCCCCTCCGGGCCCAGCTCTGAGCAGTACTTC. Full variable domain (outside the CDR3, taken from reference TRBV11-2 and TRBJ2-7): EAGVAQSPRYKIIEKRQSVAFWCNPISGHATLYWYQQILGQGPKLLIQFQNNGVVDDSQLPKDRFSAERLKGVDSTLKIQPAKLEDSAVYLCASSPSGPSSEQYFGPGTRLTVT.

This clone showed up just once. The CDR3 is CASSQEKGWGTEAFF. The CDR3 DNA is TGTGCCAGCAGCCAAGAAAAGGGATGGGGCACTGAAGCTTTCTTT. V and J are TRBV14 and TRBJ1-1, with D uncertain. V lost 0 bases and J 4 bases, leaving 12 bases between the germline ends. Germline assignment: CDR1 SGHDN and CDR2 FVKESK. The CDR3 extends over 15 amino acids.